The 10 T cell receptor beta chains below were found in one sample sequenced in a study of blood T cell repertoires in COVID-19. Generated by immunoSEQ multiplex PCR, the TCRdb table keeps only in-frame clones and is missing some. The sample holds approximately 210,000 clones; 70% to 90% are singletons and the top ten take around 4.7%. The sequenced sample consisted of PBMCs or T cells enriched from blood (not recorded which). All receptors derive from a man between 25 and 39 years old with acute COVID-19.

CDR3 DNA: TGTGCCATCAGCGATGGACAGGGAGGAACCGGGGAGCTGTTTTTT. Translating it yields CAISDGQGGTGELFF. The chain combines TRBV10-3 with TRBJ2-2, with 8 nucleotides matching TRBD1. This CDR3 region has 15 residues. Losses at the gene ends were 6 bases for V and 5 bases for J; bases not matched to a gene: 8. Germline V gene lookup returns CDR1 ENHRY and CDR2 SYGVKD.

The chain uses TRBV7-6 and TRBJ2-5; 12 bases map to TRBD2. V gave up 4 bases and J gave up 7 bases; unmatched junction bases: 7. The CDR3 has 15 residues. Per the germline V gene, CDR1 is SGHVS and CDR2 is FNYEAQ. The DNA of the CDR3 is TGTGCCAGCAGCTCAGATTCTAGCGGGGGGGGGACCCAGTACTTC. It is translated as CASSSDSSGGGTQYF.

The J gene is TRBJ1-6, the V gene TRBV6-6, with 8 bases fitting TRBD1. Trimming at V came to 10 bases and at J to 3 bases, leaving 11 bases not matched to a gene. The V gene's germline CDR1 is MNHNY and CDR2 SVGAGI (reference sequence). The CDR3 spans 16 residues. CDR3 sequence reads: CATKTGGWDYNSPLHF. The CDR3 DNA sequence: TGTGCCACCAAAACAGGGGGATGGGACTATAATTCACCCCTCCACTTT.

The J gene is TRBJ1-2, the V gene TRBV7-3, with D unresolved. V lost 5 bases and J lost 6, with 16 bases in between. The germline gives CDR1 SGHTA, CDR2 FQGTGA. This CDR3 has 14 amino acids. CDR3 in amino acids: CASSPSGGLDGYTF. The CDR3 nucleotides are TGTGCCAGCAGCCCATCGGGAGGGTTGGATGGCTACACCTTC.

The rearrangement uses TRBV30 and TRBJ1-1; D not resolved. The CDR3 runs to 12 residues. Germline lookup yields CDR1 GTSNPN and CDR2 SVGIG (reference sequence). V was trimmed by 4 bases and J by 6 bases, leaving 12 bases between them. CDR3 nucleotides: TGTGCCTGGACGGGAAGAACAGCTGAAGCTTTCTTT. This sequence encodes CAWTGRTAEAFF.

This chain connects TRBV28 to TRBJ2-3, with TRBD2 matching over 10 bases. CDR1 and CDR2 (germline): MDHEN, SYDVKM. The length of the CDR3 is 18 residues. V was pared by 7 bases and J by 0 bases, with 13 bases of the junction left unmatched. The DNA of the CDR3 is TGTGCCAGCACAATTACGGCTAGCGGGGGCCAAAGCACAGATACGCAGTATTTT. Its translation: CASTITASGGQSTDTQYF.

The V call is TRBV5-1, the J call TRBJ1-3, with TRBD1 as a possible D gene (5 bases). The CDR3 spans 15 residues. V shed 5 bases and J shed 2 bases, with 14 bases lying between them. Per germline, CDR1 SGHRS and CDR2 YFSETQ. The CDR3 sequence is CASRYSGNAGNTIYF. In nucleotides, the CDR3 is TGCGCCAGCAGGTATTCAGGGAACGCTGGAAACACCATATATTTT.

The V call is TRBV7-3, the J call TRBJ1-1, with 11 positions matching TRBD1. Trimming cost V 3 bases and J 4 bases; bases outside gene matches: 7. CDR1 is SGHTA, CDR2 FQGTGA, per germline. CDR3 size: 16 residues. The CDR3 reads CASSFGTGGVGTEAFF. The CDR3 DNA is TGTGCCAGCAGCTTCGGGACAGGGGGAGTCGGCACTGAAGCTTTCTTT.

CDR3 sequence reads: CASSEGRGGAHGYTF. For the CDR3, the DNA is TGTGCCAGCAGTGAGGGGAGGGGAGGCGCTCATGGCTACACCTTC. The V gene is TRBV6-1, the J gene TRBJ1-2, with TRBD1 as a possible D gene (5 bases). Trimming took off 3 bases at V and 6 bases at J, with 17 bases between the two ends. Germline CDR1 MNHNS, CDR2 SASEGT. CDR3 length: 15 residues.

This chain connects TRBV5-1 to TRBJ1-1; the D gene is possibly TRBD1 (5 bases). This CDR3 has 15 residues. CDR1 SGHRS and CDR2 YFSETQ come from the germline V gene. V shed 1 base and J shed 4 bases, with 14 bases lying between them. CDR3 nucleotides: TGCGCCAGCAGCTTGCTGGGGCAGGAGTTCACTGAAGCTTTCTTT. This gives the protein CASSLLGQEFTEAFF.